This TCR beta chain was retrieved from a study of T cells after yellow fever vaccination. General study points: Post-booster repertoires again held most primary-vaccination clones (about 96% CD4, roughly 90% CD8). It was a weaker secondary response, yet one that peaked faster, at day 5 versus 15.

TCRdb itself ran the 5' RACE reads through MiXCR, one entry per CDR3 protein. The data contain around 30,000 distinct CDR3 sequences, roughly 5.9% of them seen just once; the ten biggest clones take up 20% to 25%. This clonotype was observed many times. This CDR3 comprises 11 residues. V gave up 2 bases and J gave up 9 bases, with 9 bases separating them. From germline, CDR1 is SGHRS and CDR2 YFSETQ. The receptor comes from a man under 40 who received the YFV17D yellow fever vaccine. The material sequenced was PBMCs, either bulk or a sorted T-cell subset (CD4+, CD8+, memory, or dextramer-sorted; not recorded which), taken on the day of the yellow fever booster vaccination. The chain joins TRBV5-1 to TRBJ2-7; D uncertain. The CDR3: CASSFEGVQYF. CDR3 DNA: TGCGCCAGCAGCTTCGAAGGTGTGCAGTACTTC.